This TCR beta chain was sequenced for a study of patients and donors after allogeneic stem cell transplantation (TCRdb year 2020). The library was generated by RT-PCR. Reads for this sample came from a NextSeq 550. TCRdb reprocessing: public reads trimmed at Q25 with fastp, clones called with MiXCR, in-frame beta chains kept. CDR3 protein sequences are deduplicated, and each keeps its most common genes and DNA. This sample is represented by some 880,000 distinct CDR3 sequences; roughly 18% of them were singletons. The biggest ten clones account for 6% of the sample. This clonotype was seen a handful of times. There is no known antigen for this receptor. No qualities accompany the bases; no much larger clone lies one base away. From cysteine to phenylalanine, the CDR3 is 14 amino acids long. The only DNA kept is the CDR3, 42 bases in frame from the first base. Looking up the germline V gene (reference sequence) yields CDR1 DFQATT and CDR2 SNEGSKA. V has 4 bases trimmed and J has 2 bases trimmed; junction bases matching no gene number 8.

The sequence came from a human donor who was either an allogeneic HSCT recipient or a stem cell or donor lymphocyte infusion donor (not recorded which). It is not recorded whose cells these are; they may come from a transplant donor. Sequenced sample: blood, either unsorted or a sorted T cell fraction (not recorded which). The receptor chain draws on TRBV20-1 and TRBJ2-7, with 7 bases in between that match TRBD2. The CDR3 region has the sequence CSATHRDYPYEQYF. The sequenced DNA is TGCAGTGCTACACACCGGGACTACCCCTACGAGCAGTACTTC.